The 9 T cell receptor beta chains in this list originate from one sample, sequenced in a study of T cell repertoires in cytomegalovirus infection. TCRdb re-called the reads through MiXCR, storing one row per CDR3 protein. The sample yields over 250,000 distinct CDR3 sequences, less than 25% seen once. Their recognized antigens are unknown. This material consisted of cultured PBMCs, taken from culture after CMV antigen stimulation. The source of these receptors is a human donor in good health (CMV status not recorded). Some clones in this sample may be carry-over from other donors' samples.

Many counts were recorded for this clonotype. The CDR3 is CASSPAGTTHGYTF. Here the CDR3 DNA reads TGTGCCAGCAGCCCGGCTGGAACGACCCATGGCTACACCTTC. The V gene is TRBV7-2, the J gene TRBJ1-2; D not certain. The CDR3 is 14 amino acids. Trimming removed 5 bases at V and 6 bases at J, with 16 bases between. The germline V gene has CDR1 SGHTA and CDR2 FQGNSA.

The gene calls are TRBV10-3 and TRBJ2-2; 7 bases line up with TRBD1. V lost 2 bases and J lost 0; bases outside the gene matches: 6. Germline V gene lookup returns CDR1 ENHRY and CDR2 SYGVKD. The CDR3 is 17 amino acids. This chain's CDR3 is CAISEPMTGTNTGELFF. CDR3 nucleotide sequence: TGTGCCATCAGTGAGCCAATGACAGGGACGAACACCGGGGAGCTGTTTTTT.

This clonotype was counted only a few times. The chain employs TRBV19 and TRBJ2-2; TRBD1 matches 11 bases. Germline lookup yields CDR1 LNHDA and CDR2 SQIVND (reference sequence). The CDR3 loop spans 15 amino acids. V shed 5 bases and J 7 bases; nucleotides not matched to a gene: 6. For the CDR3, the DNA is TGTGCCAGTAGTTTGGACAGGGGGCTAATCGGGGAGCTGTTTTTT. Translated: CASSLDRGLIGELFF.

This chain joins TRBV7-6 and TRBJ2-3; D is unclear. This CDR3 is built from 13 residues. V was pared by 3 bases and J by 6 bases, with 10 bases between. CDR1 and CDR2 from the germline V gene are SGHVS and FNYEAQ. This CDR3 reads CASSFYPGDTQYF. As DNA, the CDR3 is TGTGCCAGCAGCTTTTATCCCGGTGATACGCAGTATTTT.

J is TRBJ2-7 and V is TRBV27; the D gene is possibly TRBD2 (6 bases). Trimming pared 3 bases from V and 4 bases from J, leaving 13 bases between. CDR1 and CDR2 (germline): MNHEY, SMNVEV (reference sequence). The CDR3 is 14 residues long. The CDR3 bases are TGTGCCAGCAGTTTCCGGGACTCGCTATACGAGCAGTACTTC. It encodes CASSFRDSLYEQYF.

The chain combines TRBV4-2 with TRBJ2-5, with 7 bases fitting TRBD2. Unmatched junction bases numbered 6, after V lost 4 bases and J lost 4 bases. The CDR3 is made up of 14 amino acids. Germline V CDR1 and CDR2: LGHNA, YNFKEQ. In nucleotides, the CDR3 is TGTGCCAGCAGCCCCCGGGGGGACGGAGAGACCCAGTACTTC. Protein sequence: CASSPRGDGETQYF.

At least ten counts were recorded for this clonotype. The chain combines TRBV7-2 with TRBJ2-5; a possible D gene is TRBD2 (6 bases). V lost 5 bases and J 2 bases, leaving 15 bases between the germline ends. Per germline, CDR1 SGHTA and CDR2 FQGNSA. The length of the CDR3 is 15 residues. The CDR3 spells CASSLGGATQETQYF. Here the CDR3 DNA reads TGTGCCAGCAGCCTCGGCGGGGCCACACAAGAGACCCAGTACTTC. Full variable domain (outside the CDR3, taken from reference TRBV7-2 and TRBJ2-5): GAGVSQSPSNKVTEKGKDVELRCDPISGHTALYWYRQSLGQGLEFLIYFQGNSAPDKSGLPSDRFSAERTGGSVSTLTIQRTQQEDSAVYLCASSLGGATQETQYFGPGTRLLVL.

V gene TRBV27 combines with J gene TRBJ2-1, with unresolved D. The V end lost 5 bases, the J end lost 10 bases, and 12 bases lay between the germline ends. The CDR3 contains 12 residues. Germline CDR1 MNHEY, CDR2 SMNVEV (reference sequence). The CDR3 DNA reads TGTGCCAGCAGTCGACGGGTAGGAGAGCAGTTCTTC. This translates into CASSRRVGEQFF.

This clonotype was counted between two and nine times. This chain links TRBV6-5 with TRBJ1-3, with D tentatively TRBD1 (6 bases). The germline V gene encodes CDR1 MNHEY and CDR2 SVGAGI. The length of the CDR3 is 15 residues. V was cut by 4 bases and J by 3 bases, with 13 bases left in between. CDR3: CASSLRGHDGNTIYF. In DNA form, the CDR3 reads TGTGCCAGCAGTTTACGGGGGCACGATGGAAACACCATATATTTT.